Listed here are 32 T cell receptor beta chains from one sample, sequenced in a study of pediatric ulcerative colitis. Libraries were prepared by immunoSEQ multiplex PCR; TCRdb keeps only in-frame clonotypes and omits some of them. This table has some 10,000 clones, approximately 88% appearing once. Sequenced: blood. All receptors derive from a girl aged 10 to 17 with moderate ulcerative colitis.

This clone was observed a handful of times. The chain combines TRBV6-1 with TRBJ1-2; a weak D match, TRBD1 (5 bases). The V and J ends lost 0 bases and 7 bases respectively, with 9 bases between them. CDR1 MNHNS and CDR2 SASEGT come from the germline V gene. The CDR3 loop spans 13 amino acids. The CDR3 sequence: CASSEAGTRGYTF. CDR3 in DNA: TGTGCCAGCAGTGAAGCCGGGACGCGTGGCTACACCTTC.

The CDR3 nucleotides read TGCGCCAGCAGCCATCGCGCGGGGGGGGTCCCTGAAGCTTTCTTT. Amino acid sequence: CASSHRAGGVPEAFF. The genes are TRBV4-1 and TRBJ1-1, with a weak D call TRBD1 (5 bases). V lost 3 bases to trimming and J lost 6 bases, with 17 bases between them. The CDR3 is made up of 15 amino acids. In germline, CDR1 is MGHRA, CDR2 YSYEKL.

V gene TRBV9 combines with J gene TRBJ2-3; D gene unclear. Germline assignment: CDR1 SGDLS and CDR2 YYNGEE. The CDR3 covers 17 residues. V lost 2 bases, J lost 2 bases, and 18 bases lay in between. The DNA of the CDR3 is TGTGCCAGCAGCGTCCTCTATCGGGTCCTTTACACAGATACGCAGTATTTT. This encodes CASSVLYRVLYTDTQYF.

This rearrangement joins TRBV21-1 to TRBJ2-7. TRBV21-1 is classified as a pseudogene. This CDR3 comprises 19 residues. DNA of the CDR3: TGTGCCAGCAGCAATCCCGGCGAAACGGAACGAAAAAGCTCCTACGAGCAGTACTTC. Translating gives CASSNPGETERKSSYEQYF.

To note about this clone: Mismatch with germline at one junction end may stem from a read error. The rearrangement links TRBV7-7 to TRBJ2-5; D is unresolved. Germline CDR1 is SSHAT and CDR2 is FNYEAQ (reference sequence). The CDR3 has 16 residues. DNA of the CDR3: TGTGCTAGCAGCTTATATTCCCCACCTTACCAAGAGACCCAGTACTTC. It specifies CASSLYSPPYQETQYF.

The rearrangement uses TRBV6-4 and TRBJ2-7; 11 positions agree with TRBD2. Germline V gene data show CDR1 as MRHNA and CDR2 as SNTAGT. The CDR3 is 17 amino acids. Losses at the gene ends were 9 bases for V and 3 bases for J; bases not matched to a gene: 16. CDR3 nucleotide sequence: TGTGCCAGTTACCTTCCGCAGCTGGGACTAGCGGACTACGAGCAGTACTTC. Protein product: CASYLPQLGLADYEQYF.

V usage is TRBV9 and J usage is TRBJ2-7, with 7 bases identical to TRBD1. V shed 3 bases, J shed 2 bases, and the junction held 8 bases outside the gene matches. The CDR3 consists of 15 residues. Germline V gene data show CDR1 as SGDLS and CDR2 as YYNGEE. The CDR3 region has the DNA TGTGCCAGCAGCGCTGAGACAGGGATTGCCTACGAGCAGTACTTC. Its protein is CASSAETGIAYEQYF. Variable domain in full (rest from reference TRBV9 and TRBJ2-7): DSGVTQTPKHLITATGQRVTLRCSPRSGDLSVYWYQQSLDQGLQFLIQYYNGEERAKGNILERFSAQQFPDLHSELNLSSLELGDSALYFCASSAETGIAYEQYFGPGTRLTVT.

This chain links TRBV6-5 with TRBJ2-3, with 7 bases aligning to TRBD2. Trimming removed 0 bases from V and 4 bases from J; junction bases left unmatched: 7. CDR3 size: 16 residues. Per the germline V gene, CDR1 is MNHEY and CDR2 is SVGAGI. This chain's CDR3 is CASSYSRERVADTQYF. The CDR3, as DNA: TGTGCCAGCAGTTACTCGCGGGAGAGGGTGGCAGATACGCAGTATTTT.

The DNA for the CDR3 is TGTGCCAGCAGTGAAGGACGCTTGCTCTCTGGAAACACCATATATTTT. This translates into CASSEGRLLSGNTIYF. The chain uses TRBV6-1 and TRBJ1-3; D call uncertain. V was cut by 1 base and J by 0 bases, with 10 bases left in between. CDR1 and CDR2 (germline): MNHNS, SASEGT. The CDR3 covers 16 residues.

J is TRBJ1-1 and V is TRBV2; D is ambiguous. Germline loops: CDR1 SNHLY, CDR2 FYNNEI. The CDR3 has 13 amino acids. Trimming took 7 bases from V and 2 from J, leaving 11 bases between them. The CDR3 region has the DNA TGTGCCAGCACGAAGTCAGGAAACACTGAAGCTTTCTTT. Its protein is CASTKSGNTEAFF.

The V call is TRBV7-9, the J call TRBJ2-7; D is perhaps TRBD1 or TRBD2 (5 bases each). Germline CDR1 is SEHNR and CDR2 is FQNEAQ (reference sequence). Trimming pared 5 bases from V and 0 bases from J, leaving 11 bases between. CDR3 length: 14 residues. In DNA, the CDR3 is TGTGCCAGCAGCCCAGCAGGGAGCTCCTACGAGCAGTACTTC. Residues: CASSPAGSSYEQYF.

The rearrangement joins TRBV11-2 to TRBJ1-3; no clear D. There are 16 residues in the CDR3. Germline CDR1 is SGHAT and CDR2 is FQNNGV. V lost 3 bases and J lost 1, with 13 bases in between. The DNA for the CDR3 is TGTGCCAGCAGCTTCGGCAGGAGAACTTCTGGAAACACCATATATTTT. Translating it yields CASSFGRRTSGNTIYF. The whole variable domain, filled in from reference TRBV11-2 and TRBJ1-3, reads EAGVAQSPRYKIIEKRQSVAFWCNPISGHATLYWYQQILGQGPKLLIQFQNNGVVDDSQLPKDRFSAERLKGVDSTLKIQPAKLEDSAVYLCASSFGRRTSGNTIYFGEGSWLTVV.

The V gene is TRBV7-6, the J gene TRBJ2-6; D is unclear. CDR3 size: 14 residues. V was pared by 4 bases and J by 2 bases, with 6 bases between. CDR1 and CDR2 (germline): SGHVS, FNYEAQ. The CDR3 bases are TGTGCCAGCAGCTCCCTGACTGGGGCCAACGTCCTGACTTTC. Translated, it gives CASSSLTGANVLTF.

This rearrangement joins TRBV9 to TRBJ1-1, with a tentative D call TRBD1 (5 bases). Germline V gives CDR1 SGDLS, CDR2 YYNGEE. This CDR3 has 12 amino acids. Between the trimmed V and J ends, which lost 3 bases and 11 bases, there was a span of 14 bases. The CDR3 is CASSASGEGAFF. CDR3 coding DNA: TGTGCCAGCAGCGCGAGTGGAGAGGGGGCTTTCTTT. The variable domain in full, with the rest retrieved from reference TRBV9 and TRBJ1-1, is DSGVTQTPKHLITATGQRVTLRCSPRSGDLSVYWYQQSLDQGLQFLIQYYNGEERAKGNILERFSAQQFPDLHSELNLSSLELGDSALYFCASSASGEGAFFGQGTRLTVV.

This clone occurred once. This chain links TRBV7-9 with TRBJ2-7; the match to TRBD2 covers 9 bases. CDR3 length equals 16 residues. V gave up 5 bases and J gave up 5 bases; unmatched junction bases: 13. The V gene's germline CDR1 is SEHNR and CDR2 FQNEAQ (reference sequence). CDR3 coding DNA: TGTGCCAGCAGCAGGAGATCCGCGGGAGGGGAAAACGAGCAGTACTTC. Amino acid sequence: CASSRRSAGGENEQYF.

The genes are TRBV6-4 and TRBJ1-2, with 9 bases fitting TRBD1. The CDR3 spans 16 residues. The trim removed 2 bases at V and 6 bases at J, leaving 10 bases unmatched. The germline V gene encodes CDR1 MRHNA and CDR2 SNTAGT. The CDR3 DNA is TGTGCCAGCAGTGACCGACCTACCGGGACAGGGAATGGCTACACCTTC. This sequence encodes CASSDRPTGTGNGYTF.

V is TRBV19 and J is TRBJ1-4; no clear D gene. Trimming stripped 3 bases from V and 1 base from J, with 9 bases between. The CDR3 covers 15 residues. Germline CDR1 is LNHDA and CDR2 is SQIVND (reference sequence). CDR3 in DNA: TGTGCCAGTAGTATTTCTGCGAGAACTAATGAAAAACTGTTTTTT. Residues: CASSISARTNEKLFF.

This chain joins TRBV6-5 and TRBJ1-1, with 8 bases that match TRBD1. This CDR3 comprises 13 residues. The trim removed 5 bases at V and 2 bases at J, leaving 1 base unmatched. The germline V gene encodes CDR1 MNHEY and CDR2 SVGAGI. CDR3 loop: CASSTGGNTEAFF. For the CDR3, the DNA is TGTGCCAGCAGTACAGGGGGTAACACTGAAGCTTTCTTT.

Comments on this clone: Compared with germline, one end of the junction differs, possibly owing to a read error. The chain has TRBV15 and TRBJ2-5; 7 bases are a match to TRBD2. Germline V gene data show CDR1 as LNHNV and CDR2 as YYDKDF (reference sequence). This CDR3 is 17 amino acids long. CDR3 nucleotide sequence: TGTGCCACCAGAAGAGGGTCAACGAGGGCGGGGGAAGAGACCCAGTACTTC. This codes for CATRRGSTRAGEETQYF.

The rearrangement joins TRBV27 to TRBJ2-5, with D tentatively TRBD2 (5 bases). The V gene lost 6 bases and the J gene lost 4 bases, with 12 bases spanning the gap. The CDR3 is 13 amino acids. CDR1 MNHEY and CDR2 SMNVEV come from the germline V gene (reference sequence). The DNA of the CDR3 is TGTGCCAGCAGCCGTGGACGGGGAGAGACCCAGTACTTC. Protein product: CASSRGRGETQYF.

This rearrangement joins TRBV2 to TRBJ1-1; D perhaps matches TRBD1 (6 bases). The CDR3 extends over 14 amino acids. Trimming removed 7 bases from V and 1 base from J, with 13 bases in between. Germline lookup yields CDR1 SNHLY and CDR2 FYNNEI. The CDR3 nucleotides read TGTGCCAGCAACGGGGGCTCGCGGAACACTGAAGCTTTCTTT. This codes for CASNGGSRNTEAFF.

The chain links TRBV9 to TRBJ2-1, with 7 bases matching TRBD2. Germline CDR1 is SGDLS and CDR2 is YYNGEE. The CDR3 length is 15 residues. V lost 0 bases and J lost 8; bases outside the gene matches: 8. The CDR3 nucleotides are TGTGCCAGCAGCGTAGGGGGACTACGGGGCTATGAGCAGTTCTTC. The encoded protein is CASSVGGLRGYEQFF. Looking up the rest from reference TRBV9 and TRBJ2-1 gives the full variable domain: DSGVTQTPKHLITATGQRVTLRCSPRSGDLSVYWYQQSLDQGLQFLIQYYNGEERAKGNILERFSAQQFPDLHSELNLSSLELGDSALYFCASSVGGLRGYEQFFGPGTRLTVL.

The chain employs TRBV6-1 and TRBJ1-2, with TRBD1 as a possible D gene (6 bases). The CDR3 spans 14 residues. V was trimmed by 1 base and J by 4 bases, leaving 10 bases between them. Per the germline V gene, CDR1 is MNHNS and CDR2 is SASEGT. CDR3 sequence (DNA): TGTGCCAGCAGTGAAGGGAGGGGGGGCTATGGCTACACCTTC. Protein sequence: CASSEGRGGYGYTF.

This clone came up once. V gene TRBV19 combines with J gene TRBJ2-7; maybe TRBD1 (6 bases). Germline values: CDR1 LNHDA, CDR2 SQIVND (reference sequence). CDR3 size: 14 residues. V was cut by 5 bases and J by 5 bases, with 16 bases left in between. DNA of the CDR3: TGTGCCAGTAGTCTCAGGGGTCCGGCGAACGAGCAGTACTTC. This sequence encodes CASSLRGPANEQYF.

The chain is built from TRBV7-2 and TRBJ1-2; a weak D match, TRBD1 (5 bases). Trimming removed 5 bases at V and 9 bases at J, with 16 bases between. CDR3 length equals 13 residues. The germline gives CDR1 SGHTA, CDR2 FQGNSA. The CDR3 region has the DNA TGTGCCAGCAGCGCTCCGCCGGAGGACAGCTACACCTTC. This gives the protein CASSAPPEDSYTF.

This chain connects TRBV7-2 to TRBJ1-6, with 8 bases that match TRBD1. The germline gives CDR1 SGHTA, CDR2 FQGNSA. With 3 bases clipped from V and 2 bases from J, the junction kept 9 bases outside the gene matches. The length of the CDR3 is 18 residues. This chain's CDR3 is CASSFDLTGGPYNSPLHF. The CDR3, as DNA: TGTGCCAGCAGCTTTGATTTAACAGGGGGGCCCTATAATTCACCCCTCCACTTT.

The genes are TRBV6-6 and TRBJ2-7; D remains ambiguous. V was trimmed by 4 bases and J by 1 base, leaving 8 bases between them. The CDR3 contains 13 residues. Looked up from germline, CDR1 is MNHNY and CDR2 is SVGAGI (reference sequence). DNA for the CDR3: TGTGCCAGCAGTTTTACACAATCCTACGAGCAGTACTTC. This sequence encodes CASSFTQSYEQYF.

V gene TRBV15 combines with J gene TRBJ1-1, with D unclear. The V gene lost 4 bases and the J gene lost 3 bases, with 3 bases spanning the gap. The V gene's germline CDR1 is LNHNV and CDR2 YYDKDF (reference sequence). The CDR3 length is 11 residues. CDR3 sequence reads: CATSMYTEAFF. For the CDR3, the DNA is TGTGCCACCAGCATGTACACTGAAGCTTTCTTT. Combining the CDR3 with reference TRBV15 and TRBJ1-1 gives the whole variable domain DAMVIQNPRYQVTQFGKPVTLSCSQTLNHNVMYWYQQKSSQAPKLLFHYYDKDFNNEADTPDNFQSRRPNTSFCFLDIRSPGLGDTAMYLCATSMYTEAFFGQGTRLTVV.

The chain couples TRBV25-1 to TRBJ2-7; D gene ambiguous. Germline CDR1 MGHDK, CDR2 SYGVNS. V was clipped by 8 bases and J by 3 bases, with 5 bases between them. This CDR3 is 10 amino acids long. In DNA form, the CDR3 reads TGTGCCAGCGGGGACTACGAGCAGTACTTC. Translating gives CASGDYEQYF.

The chain recombines TRBV5-6 with TRBJ2-1; no firm D call. The germline V gene has CDR1 SGHDT and CDR2 YYEEEE. Trimming took 2 bases from V and 2 from J, leaving 11 bases between them. The CDR3 totals 15 residues. The CDR3: CASSFRLAAYNEQFF. CDR3 DNA: TGTGCCAGCAGCTTCCGGTTGGCAGCCTACAATGAGCAGTTCTTC. Variable domain in full (rest from reference TRBV5-6 and TRBJ2-1): DAGVTQSPTHLIKTRGQQVTLRCSPKSGHDTVSWYQQALGQGPQFIFQYYEEEERQRGNFPDRFSGHQFPNYSSELNVNALLLGDSALYLCASSFRLAAYNEQFFGPGTRLTVL.

This chain joins TRBV6-1 and TRBJ2-7, with 8 bases aligning to TRBD1. J was trimmed by 2 bases and V by 5 bases; bases with no gene match: 5. The CDR3 runs 14 residues. Germline V gene data show CDR1 as MNHNS and CDR2 as SASEGT. The CDR3 region is CASSFIQGAYEQYF. DNA for the CDR3: TGTGCCAGCAGTTTCATACAGGGGGCCTACGAGCAGTACTTC.

This sequence joins TRBV2 and TRBJ1-2; tentative D call: TRBD1 (5 bases). The CDR3 has 16 residues. Trimming took 1 base from V and 4 from J, leaving 16 bases between them. CDR1 is SNHLY, CDR2 FYNNEI, per germline. The CDR3 protein is CASSEGRGGSGYGYTF. DNA for the CDR3: TGTGCCAGCAGTGAAGGGCGCGGGGGATCGGGCTATGGCTACACCTTC.